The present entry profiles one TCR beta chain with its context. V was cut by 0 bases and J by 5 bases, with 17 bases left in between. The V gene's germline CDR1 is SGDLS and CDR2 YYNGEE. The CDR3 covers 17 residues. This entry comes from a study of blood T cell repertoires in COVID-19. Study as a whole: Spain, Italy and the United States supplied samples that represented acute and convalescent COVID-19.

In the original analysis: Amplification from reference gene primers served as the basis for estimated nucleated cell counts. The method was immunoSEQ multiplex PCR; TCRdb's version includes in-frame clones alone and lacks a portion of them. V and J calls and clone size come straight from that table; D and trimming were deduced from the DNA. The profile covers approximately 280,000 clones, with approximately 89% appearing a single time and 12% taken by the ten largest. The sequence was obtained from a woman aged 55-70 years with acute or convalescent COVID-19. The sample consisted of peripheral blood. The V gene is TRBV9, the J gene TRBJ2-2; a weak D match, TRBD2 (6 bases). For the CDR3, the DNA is TGTGCCAGCAGCGTAGTTTCGGGAGAACTTCGGACCGGGGAGCTGTTTTTT. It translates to CASSVVSGELRTGELFF.